This T cell receptor (beta chain) was obtained from a study of CD8 T cells in ankylosing spondylitis. TCRdb re-called the 5' RACE reads with MiXCR, one entry per CDR3 protein. The sample contains a few hundred thousand distinct CDR3 sequences, more than 9% of which appear only once. The study, taken as a whole, reports: Made up of about eight highly homologous variants, a TCR beta motif appeared characteristic of ankylosing spondylitis blood.

Remarks on this clonotype: What it binds is not known.

Sequenced material: blood, either unsorted or a sorted T cell fraction (not recorded which). The sequence was collected from a female donor with ankylosing spondylitis or in good health (not recorded which).

CDR3 in amino acids: CATSRVSSGYYEQYF. Here the CDR3 DNA reads TGTGCCACCAGCAGAGTCTCCTCAGGGTACTACGAGCAGTACTTC. The chain carries TRBV15 and TRBJ2-7; TRBD1 is a possible D gene (5 bases). Trimming cost V 1 base and J 3 bases, with 13 bases left between them. CDR3 length: 15 residues. Germline-derived CDR1 and CDR2 are LNHNV and YYDKDF (reference sequence). Full variable domain (remainder filled in from reference TRBV15 and TRBJ2-7): DAMVIQNPRYQVTQFGKPVTLSCSQTLNHNVMYWYQQKSSQAPKLLFHYYDKDFNNEADTPDNFQSRRPNTSFCFLDIRSPGLGDTAMYLCATSRVSSGYYEQYFGPGTRLTVT.